The rows below give T cell receptor beta chains drawn from one sample of a study of Ad26.COV2.S vaccination and SARS-CoV-2 variants. This table comes from immunoSEQ multiplex PCR, and its TCRdb copy is limited to in-frame clones, with some not included. The repertoire holds approximately 410,000 clones, around 92% seen once, with more than 1.5% in the top ten. This material consisted of peripheral blood, taken in a trial of Ad26.COV2.S vaccine versus placebo. Receptor source: a person aged 18-60 years who received the Ad26.COV2.S COVID-19 vaccine or a placebo. CDR3s include the opening cysteine and the closing phenylalanine or tryptophan. Fields, in order: J gene, D gene, V gene, clone size, CDR3 DNA, CDR3 protein. D genes are given only for firm matches. A row's size may be missing; if present it is once, few, many or a size class.

TRBJ1-6 | NA | TRBV11-2 | NA | TGTGCCAGCGGCACCCGAGGGTTTTCCTATAATTCACCCCTCCACTTT | CASGTRGFSYNSPLHF
TRBJ2-2 | NA | TRBV6-2/TRBV6-3 | NA | TGTGCCAGCAGTGAGCCCTTGAGGGTACAACCGAACACCGGGGAGCTGTTTTTT | CASSEPLRVQPNTGELFF
TRBJ1-2 | NA | TRBV7-9 | NA | TGTGCCAGCAGCTTTAGTAGTCCTAGGATCTCTAACTATGGCTACACCTTC | CASSFSSPRISNYGYTF
TRBJ1-1 | NA | TRBV19 | NA | TGTGCCAGTAGTAGGGGGGACACTGAAGCTTTCTTT | CASSRGDTEAFF
TRBJ2-1 | TRBD2 | TRBV7-6 | NA | TGTGCCAGCAGCTTGTCGCGGGGGGGCCCCGACAATGAGCAGTTCTTC | CASSLSRGGPDNEQFF
TRBJ1-2 | TRBD1 | TRBV19 | NA | TGTGCCAGTAGTATGGGACAGGGAGGTTACTATGGCTACACCTTC | CASSMGQGGYYGYTF
TRBJ2-7 | NA | TRBV27 | NA | TGTGCCAGCAGTTTAGGGCGCAGGCTCTACGAGCAGTACTTC | CASSLGRRLYEQYF
TRBJ1-5 | NA | TRBV20-1 | NA | TGCAGTGCTAGTCCCCAGGGGCTTCGGCCCCAGCATTTT | CSASPQGLRPQHF
TRBJ2-1 | TRBD1 | TRBV3-1/TRBV3-2 | NA | TGTGCCAGCAGCCAAGTAGGACAGGGGATGAATGAGCAGTTCTTC | CASSQVGQGMNEQFF
TRBJ2-1 | NA | TRBV4-1 | NA | TGCGCCAGCAGCCAAAGGCAAGAGCGGAGTTCCTACAATGAGCAGTTCTTC | CASSQRQERSSYNEQFF
TRBJ2-2 | TRBD2 | TRBV6-6 | NA | TGTGCCAGCAGTTACTCCGGGACTAGCGGGGGAGGGGAGCTGTTTTTT | CASSYSGTSGGGELFF
TRBJ1-2 | TRBD1 | TRBV12-3/TRBV12-4 | NA | TGTGCCAGCAGTCCCCGGACAGGGTATGGCTACACCTTC | CASSPRTGYGYTF
TRBJ1-2 | NA | TRBV6-5 | NA | TGTGCCAGCAGTTACACAGGGAACTATGGCTACACCTTC | CASSYTGNYGYTF
TRBJ1-3 | NA | TRBV15 | NA | TGTGCCACCAGCAGAGAGATCACGGGTAGCGGGAACACCATATATTTT | CATSREITGSGNTIYF
TRBJ1-5 | NA | TRBV19 | NA | TGTGCCAGTAGTATATTTTTGGGGGGAGGTCAGCCCCAGCATTTT | CASSIFLGGGQPQHF
TRBJ1-3 | NA | TRBV19 | few | TGTGCCAGTAGTCCAGACAGGAGAACGCTTGGAAACACCATATATTTT | CASSPDRRTLGNTIYF
TRBJ2-1 | TRBD1 | TRBV6-6 | many | TGTGCCAGCAACGCACCGGACAGGGGAGACAATGAGCAGTTCTTC | CASNAPDRGDNEQFF
TRBJ2-3 | NA | TRBV2 | NA | TGTGCCAGCAGCTTCTCCCAGAGCCGCACAGATACGCAGTATTTT | CASSFSQSRTDTQYF
TRBJ1-6 | TRBD1 | TRBV28 | NA | TGTGCCAGCAGTTTTCGAGGACAGGGGGTTAGATCACCCCTCCACTTT | CASSFRGQGVRSPLHF
TRBJ2-4 | NA | TRBV19 | NA | TGTGCCAGTAATGCCTGGGCCAAAAACATTCAGTACTTC | CASNAWAKNIQYF
TRBJ1-5 | NA | TRBV5-5 | NA | TGTGCCAGCAGCACCGGACGAGCCGAAATCAATCAGCCCCAGCATTTT | CASSTGRAEINQPQHF
TRBJ2-7 | NA | TRBV10-2 | once | TGCGCCAGCAGCCCAGAGGCGGGGTACGAGCAGTACTTC | CASSPEAGYEQYF
TRBJ2-1 | NA | TRBV4-3 | NA | TGCGCCAGCAGCCAAGATTGGAGGCCTGGGGCCCTCCATGAGCAGTTCTTC | CASSQDWRPGALHEQFF
TRBJ2-2 | TRBD1 | TRBV2 | NA | TGTGCCACCGCTCCGGACAGGGGGCTTCGAACCGGGGAGCTGTTTTTT | CATAPDRGLRTGELFF
TRBJ2-2 | TRBD1 | TRBV4-1 | NA | TGCGCCAGCAGCCAAGATACCCGACAGGGAACCGGGGAGCTGTTTTTT | CASSQDTRQGTGELFF
TRBJ1-2 | TRBD1 | TRBV2 | NA | TGTGCCGGTACCATGGGACAGGGAGGCTATGGCTACACCTTC | CAGTMGQGGYGYTF
TRBJ2-5 | NA | TRBV28 | NA | TGTGCCAGCAGATTCTTTGGGGAGACCCAGTACTTC | CASRFFGETQYF
TRBJ1-2 | NA | TRBV24-1 | NA | TGTGCCACCAGTGATTTGTCGTTTGGGGGGGACAACTATGGCTACACCTTC | CATSDLSFGGDNYGYTF
TRBJ2-7 | NA | TRBV6-6 | NA | TGTGCCAGCAATTCGGACTCCTACGAGCAGTACTTC | CASNSDSYEQYF
TRBJ2-1 | NA | TRBV6-5 | NA | TGTGCCAGCAGCCGAGGACAGACGAACAATGAGCAGTTCTTC | CASSRGQTNNEQFF
TRBJ1-1 | NA | TRBV7-9 | once | TGTGCCAGCAGCCCCGGACAGGAAGCTTTCTTT | CASSPGQEAFF
TRBJ2-1 | NA | TRBV28 | NA | TGTGCCAGCAGTTATGGGGTCCAACCCTACAATGAGCAGTTCTTC | CASSYGVQPYNEQFF
TRBJ1-6 | NA | TRBV15 | NA | TGTGCCACCAGCAGAGTCGGGGCTTTGGGATCACCCCTCCACTTT | CATSRVGALGSPLHF
TRBJ2-5 | NA | TRBV7-2 | NA | TGTGCCAGCAGCCCACACACAGGGAATCAAGAGACCCAGTACTTC | CASSPHTGNQETQYF
TRBJ1-1 | NA | TRBV29-1 | few | TGCAGCGTGGAGCGTCCCGGGACAAACAACGCTGAAGCTTTCTTT | CSVERPGTNNAEAFF
TRBJ2-7 | NA | TRBV30 | NA | TGTGCCTGGAGTCGGGGGGCATCGTACGAGCAGTACTTC | CAWSRGASYEQYF
TRBJ1-3 | NA | TRBV6-5 | NA | TGTGCCAGCAGTTACGGAGGAACGGGAAACACCATATATTTT | CASSYGGTGNTIYF
TRBJ1-1 | NA | TRBV2 | NA | TGTGCCAGCCAGGGTATGAACACTGAAGCTTTCTTT | CASQGMNTEAFF
TRBJ2-7 | NA | TRBV28 | NA | TGTGCCAGCAGTTTGGGCAGGACCTACGAGCAGTACTTC | CASSLGRTYEQYF
TRBJ2-5 | TRBD2 | TRBV3-1/TRBV3-2 | NA | TGTGCCAGCAGCCCCCACCCCGGGGGGGCCAAAGAGACCCAGTACTTC | CASSPHPGGAKETQYF
TRBJ2-7 | TRBD2 | TRBV25-1 | NA | TGTGCCAGCAGGGGCGGAGGGAAGCGGGGAACCTACGAGCAGTACTTC | CASRGGGKRGTYEQYF
TRBJ2-1 | TRBD1 | TRBV24-1 | NA | TGTGCCACCAGTGGTCCCTTGGACAGGGTTACCTACAATGAGCAGTTCTTC | CATSGPLDRVTYNEQFF
TRBJ2-5 | NA | TRBV4-3 | NA | TGCGCCAGCAGCTCCTACAGGGTCGTAGGAGAGGCCCAGTACTTC | CASSSYRVVGEAQYF
TRBJ2-5 | NA | TRBV4-1 | NA | TGCGCCAGCAGCCAACTCGGCCTAGCAGGAGAGACCCAGTACTTC | CASSQLGLAGETQYF
TRBJ2-5 | TRBD2 | TRBV3-1/TRBV3-2 | NA | TGTGCCAGCAGCCCATCATATATAGCGGGGGGGCTTCAAGAGACCCAGTACTTC | CASSPSYIAGGLQETQYF
TRBJ2-7 | NA | TRBV3-1/TRBV3-2 | NA | TGTGCCAGCAGCCAAGATTTCGACAGGGACTCCGAGCAGTACTTC | CASSQDFDRDSEQYF
TRBJ1-6 | NA | TRBV27 | NA | TGTGCCAGCAGTTTAAGGGTGGCGGCATTAACTTGGTCACCCCTCCACTTT | CASSLRVAALTWSPLHF
TRBJ2-3 | TRBD2 | TRBV27 | NA | TGTGCCAGCGGTGAGCGGGGGGGTACAGATACGCAGTATTTT | CASGERGGTDTQYF